This is a list of T cell receptor beta chains from one sample in a study of blood T cell repertoires in COVID-19. Profiled with immunoSEQ multiplex PCR; TCRdb holds only in-frame clones, not every one. The sample has roughly 320,000 clones; roughly 91% are singletons. Input material: peripheral blood. The source of these receptors is a young woman with COVID-19, enrolled during active disease. The CDR3 runs from the conserved cysteine through the conserved F or W. The D gene is left open where the match is weak. Size values are once, few and many counts, or a class for expanded clones, and some rows have none.

j_call: TRBJ2-2
d_call: NA
clone_size: NA
v_call: TRBV7-9
cdr3_nt: NA
cdr3_aa: CASSSSGQRGIYTGELFF

j_call: TRBJ1-2
d_call: NA
clone_size: NA
v_call: TRBV5-8
cdr3_nt: TGTGCCAGCAGCTTGGTGGCAGGGGTGGATGGCTACACCTTC
cdr3_aa: CASSLVAGVDGYTF

j_call: TRBJ2-2
d_call: TRBD1
clone_size: NA
v_call: TRBV10-3
cdr3_nt: TGTGCCATCAGTGCCGGGACAGGGTACACCGGGGAGCTGTTTTTT
cdr3_aa: CAISAGTGYTGELFF

j_call: TRBJ1-4
d_call: NA
clone_size: few
v_call: TRBV12-3/TRBV12-4
cdr3_nt: TGTGCCAGCAGTTTCGGGGAAAAACTGTTTTTT
cdr3_aa: CASSFGEKLFF

j_call: TRBJ1-5
d_call: NA
clone_size: NA
v_call: TRBV2
cdr3_nt: TGTGCCAGCAGAAAAAGACAGGATTCTAATCAGCCCCAGCATTTT
cdr3_aa: CASRKRQDSNQPQHF

j_call: TRBJ1-1
d_call: NA
clone_size: NA
v_call: TRBV5-5
cdr3_nt: TGTGCCAGCAGCTTGGTTTTAGCCATGAACACTGAAGCTTTCTTT
cdr3_aa: CASSLVLAMNTEAFF

j_call: TRBJ1-5
d_call: NA
clone_size: NA
v_call: TRBV5-1
cdr3_nt: TGCGCCAGCAGCTTTACAACAGGGAGCAATCAGCCCCAGCATTTT
cdr3_aa: CASSFTTGSNQPQHF

j_call: TRBJ2-3
d_call: NA
clone_size: NA
v_call: TRBV7-7
cdr3_nt: TGTGCCAGCAGCCCAGGGGGGTCAGATACGCAGTATTTT
cdr3_aa: CASSPGGSDTQYF

j_call: TRBJ1-1
d_call: NA
clone_size: once
v_call: TRBV6-2/TRBV6-3
cdr3_nt: TGTGCCAGCAGTACGGGCGGGTGGACTGAAGCTTTCTTT
cdr3_aa: CASSTGGWTEAFF

j_call: TRBJ1-4
d_call: NA
clone_size: NA
v_call: TRBV2
cdr3_nt: TGTGCCAGCAGTGAACAGGGTTCTTTAGGGGAAAAACTGTTTTTT
cdr3_aa: CASSEQGSLGEKLFF

j_call: TRBJ1-6
d_call: NA
clone_size: NA
v_call: TRBV4-1
cdr3_nt: TGCGCCAGCAGCGAGAGTCTTGTCTATAATTCACCCCTCCACTTT
cdr3_aa: CASSESLVYNSPLHF

j_call: TRBJ1-5
d_call: NA
clone_size: NA
v_call: TRBV7-9
cdr3_nt: TGTGCCAGCAGCTTAGGGGGCCCTCAGCCCCAGCATTTT
cdr3_aa: CASSLGGPQPQHF

j_call: TRBJ2-7
d_call: TRBD1
clone_size: few
v_call: TRBV3-1/TRBV3-2
cdr3_nt: TGTGCCAGCAGCCAACCCCTAGGTGGACAGGGGATCCACGAGCAGTACTTC
cdr3_aa: CASSQPLGGQGIHEQYF

j_call: TRBJ2-3
d_call: NA
clone_size: NA
v_call: TRBV2
cdr3_nt: TGTGCCAGCAGCGACGACAGGTACACAGATACGCAGTATTTT
cdr3_aa: CASSDDRYTDTQYF

j_call: TRBJ2-3
d_call: TRBD1
clone_size: NA
v_call: TRBV19
cdr3_nt: TGTGCCAGTAGAGGGACAGGCACAGATACGCAGTATTTT
cdr3_aa: CASRGTGTDTQYF

j_call: TRBJ1-2
d_call: NA
clone_size: NA
v_call: TRBV3-1/TRBV3-2
cdr3_nt: TGTGCCAGCAGCCGGGCAGGGGCCAACTATGGCTACACCTTC
cdr3_aa: CASSRAGANYGYTF

j_call: TRBJ1-1
d_call: NA
clone_size: NA
v_call: TRBV5-1
cdr3_nt: TGCGCCAGCAGCTGGGGCGGGGGCGGCACTGAAGCTTTCTTT
cdr3_aa: CASSWGGGGTEAFF

j_call: TRBJ2-7
d_call: NA
clone_size: NA
v_call: TRBV18
cdr3_nt: TGTGCCAGCTCACCCCCGATACTAGAGAGCCCTTCCTACGAGCAGTACTTC
cdr3_aa: CASSPPILESPSYEQYF

j_call: TRBJ2-6
d_call: TRBD1
clone_size: NA
v_call: TRBV27
cdr3_nt: TGTGCCAGCAGTCCCCGGACAGGCTCTGGGGCCAACGTCCTGACTTTC
cdr3_aa: CASSPRTGSGANVLTF

j_call: TRBJ1-2
d_call: TRBD1
clone_size: NA
v_call: TRBV19
cdr3_nt: TGTGCCAGTAAGATTGGACAGGCCTCCTATGGCTACACCTTC
cdr3_aa: CASKIGQASYGYTF

j_call: TRBJ2-5
d_call: TRBD2
clone_size: NA
v_call: TRBV7-2
cdr3_nt: TGTGCCAGCAGCATGCAGCGGGGGCCACAAGAGACCCAGTACTTC
cdr3_aa: CASSMQRGPQETQYF

j_call: TRBJ1-2
d_call: NA
clone_size: NA
v_call: TRBV3-1/TRBV3-2
cdr3_nt: TGTGCCAGCAGCCGCCAATCAGGGTTGAACTATGGCTACACCTTC
cdr3_aa: CASSRQSGLNYGYTF

j_call: TRBJ2-1
d_call: NA
clone_size: NA
v_call: TRBV7-6
cdr3_nt: TGTGCCAGCAGCCTAGCCGGTGAGCAGTTCTTC
cdr3_aa: CASSLAGEQFF

j_call: TRBJ1-2
d_call: NA
clone_size: NA
v_call: TRBV24-1
cdr3_nt: TGTGCCACCAGTGATCCCAGGGCGGGGGCTTATGGCTACACCTTC
cdr3_aa: CATSDPRAGAYGYTF

j_call: TRBJ1-1
d_call: TRBD1
clone_size: NA
v_call: TRBV19
cdr3_nt: TGTGCCAGTAGCATCACCACAGGGGAAGCGGCTTTCTTT
cdr3_aa: CASSITTGEAAFF

j_call: TRBJ1-2
d_call: NA
clone_size: NA
v_call: TRBV30
cdr3_nt: TGTGCTCTCTTTCCAAGGGGCCTTACTAACTATGGCTACACCTTC
cdr3_aa: CALFPRGLTNYGYTF

j_call: TRBJ1-1
d_call: NA
clone_size: NA
v_call: TRBV10-2
cdr3_nt: TGCGCCAGCAGTGAGTCGGGACAGAACACTGAAGCTTTCTTT
cdr3_aa: CASSESGQNTEAFF

j_call: TRBJ1-1
d_call: TRBD1
clone_size: NA
v_call: TRBV29-1
cdr3_nt: TGCAGCGTACGACAGGGTCCTTACATGAACACTGAAGCTTTCTTT
cdr3_aa: CSVRQGPYMNTEAFF

j_call: TRBJ1-1
d_call: NA
clone_size: NA
v_call: TRBV6-5
cdr3_nt: TGTGCCAGCAGGGCTTTGAACACTGAAGCTTTCTTT
cdr3_aa: CASRALNTEAFF

j_call: TRBJ1-6
d_call: NA
clone_size: NA
v_call: TRBV12-3/TRBV12-4
cdr3_nt: TGTGCCAGCAGCCGGGCCCGGGGACCCCTCCACTTT
cdr3_aa: CASSRARGPLHF

j_call: TRBJ1-3
d_call: NA
clone_size: NA
v_call: TRBV19
cdr3_nt: TGTGCCAGTAGTCTCTCCTTGCCAGGGCCAAACACCATATATTTT
cdr3_aa: CASSLSLPGPNTIYF

j_call: TRBJ1-4
d_call: NA
clone_size: NA
v_call: TRBV6-2/TRBV6-3
cdr3_nt: TGTGCCAGCAGTTCAGCGACAGACCATGAAAAACTGTTTTTT
cdr3_aa: CASSSATDHEKLFF

j_call: TRBJ2-7
d_call: NA
clone_size: NA
v_call: TRBV7-2
cdr3_nt: TGTGCCAGCAGCTTCTCAGGGACATACGAGCAGTACTTC
cdr3_aa: CASSFSGTYEQYF

j_call: TRBJ2-5
d_call: TRBD2
clone_size: NA
v_call: TRBV24-1
cdr3_nt: TGTGCCACCAGTGATCGGACTAGTGTCAGGGAGACCCAGTACTTC
cdr3_aa: CATSDRTSVRETQYF

j_call: TRBJ1-1
d_call: NA
clone_size: few
v_call: TRBV6-4
cdr3_nt: TGTGCCAGCAGCGAGGGACAAGATATGAACACTGAAGCTTTCTTT
cdr3_aa: CASSEGQDMNTEAFF

j_call: TRBJ1-1
d_call: NA
clone_size: few
v_call: TRBV18
cdr3_nt: TGTGCCAGCTCACCACGGCCCCGTCCTAACACTGAAGCTTTCTTT
cdr3_aa: CASSPRPRPNTEAFF

j_call: TRBJ1-1
d_call: NA
clone_size: NA
v_call: TRBV7-6
cdr3_nt: TGTGCCAGCAGCTTAGGCGTCGGTACTGAAGCTTTCTTT
cdr3_aa: CASSLGVGTEAFF

j_call: TRBJ1-2
d_call: TRBD1
clone_size: once
v_call: TRBV24-1
cdr3_nt: TGTGCCACCAGTGACCATGGACAGGGCGGGGATGGCTACACCTTC
cdr3_aa: CATSDHGQGGDGYTF

j_call: TRBJ2-2
d_call: TRBD1
clone_size: once
v_call: TRBV5-1
cdr3_nt: TGCGCCAGCAGCTTGACAGGGGCCGGCGGGGAGCTGTTTTTT
cdr3_aa: CASSLTGAGGELFF

j_call: TRBJ1-5
d_call: NA
clone_size: NA
v_call: TRBV4-1
cdr3_nt: TGCGCCAGCAGCCAAGATTTAACCCCGGGTCAGCCCCAGCATTTT
cdr3_aa: CASSQDLTPGQPQHF